Included here is one T cell receptor beta chain sequence, with context. Its cognate antigen is unknown. The primer mix had 60 Vbeta and 13 Jbeta primers. Sequencing was performed with immunoSEQ multiplex PCR; in TCRdb, only in-frame clones are kept and a portion is missing. The table includes roughly 93,000 clones, over 75% detected once. This specimen belongs to a study of cytomegalovirus exposure and HLA in healthy donors. Whole-study context: Early released data comprised tens of millions of unique TCRs from HLA-typed donors. The study's findings and limits: Researchers counted around 150 TCR beta chains as cytomegalovirus-associated. Presence/absence analysis assumed near-uniform sequencing depth across donors. In a later analysis, V- and J-gene trimming of beta chains associated with a DCLRE1C missense variant, replicated independently.

CDR1 is SGHVS, CDR2 FNYEAQ, per germline. The ends lost 5 bases at V and 0 bases at J; junction bases unmatched: 13. CDR3 length equals 20 residues. The clonotype originates from a man aged 30 to 39 in good health and CMV-seronegative. Sequences were obtained from PBMCs. The V gene is TRBV7-6, the J gene TRBJ2-6; the match to TRBD1 covers 10 bases. The CDR3 sequence is CASSPSPGTGVSSGANVLTF. The CDR3 region has the DNA TGTGCCAGCAGCCCGAGTCCCGGGACAGGGGTTTCCTCTGGGGCCAACGTCCTGACTTTC. The whole variable domain, remainder taken from reference TRBV7-6 and TRBJ2-6, is GAGVSQSPRYKVTKRGQDVALRCDPISGHVSLYWYRQALGQGPEFLTYFNYEAQQDKSGLPNDRFSAERPEGSISTLTIQRTEQRDSAMYRCASSPSPGTGVSSGANVLTFGAGSRLTVL.